This T cell receptor beta chain stems from a study of shared T cell receptors in the human thymus. CDR1 is MDHEN and CDR2 is SYDVKM in the germline V gene. V gave up 6 bases and J gave up 5 bases, with 10 bases separating them. The CDR3 is 12 residues long. Method: immunoSEQ multiplex PCR; TCRdb's copy keeps in-frame clones and lacks some. The table lists hundreds of thousands of clones, more than 70% of them singletons. The data also belong to a second study, concerning human thymus T cells. That investigation notes: Resections from corrective heart surgery supplied the thymus tissue. Thymic and blood repertoires seemed to show skewed V and J gene use. Related research described thymic repertoires that were highly overlapping among unrelated individuals.

V gene TRBV28 combines with J gene TRBJ1-2; TRBD1 might be the D (5 bases). This receptor was taken from a boy under three years old with a congenital heart defect. Sequenced sample: thymocytes. The CDR3 here is CASSQTEYGYTF. In DNA, the CDR3 is TGTGCCAGCAGCCAGACAGAATATGGCTACACCTTC.